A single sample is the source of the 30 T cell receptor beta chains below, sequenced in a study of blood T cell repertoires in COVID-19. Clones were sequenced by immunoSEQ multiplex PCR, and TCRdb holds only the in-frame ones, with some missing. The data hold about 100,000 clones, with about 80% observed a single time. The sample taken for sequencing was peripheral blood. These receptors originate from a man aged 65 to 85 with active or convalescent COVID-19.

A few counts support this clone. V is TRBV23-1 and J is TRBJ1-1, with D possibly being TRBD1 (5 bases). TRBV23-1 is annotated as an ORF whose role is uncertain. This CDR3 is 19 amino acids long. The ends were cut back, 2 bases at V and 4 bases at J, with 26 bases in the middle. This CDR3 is CASSQNALHKTGGTTEAFF. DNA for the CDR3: TGCGCCAGCAGTCAAAACGCCCTACACAAAACCGGGGGAACCACTGAAGCTTTCTTT.

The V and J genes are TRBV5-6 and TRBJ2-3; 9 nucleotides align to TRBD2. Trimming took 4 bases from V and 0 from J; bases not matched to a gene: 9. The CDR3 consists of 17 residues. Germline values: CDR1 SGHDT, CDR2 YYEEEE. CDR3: CASSLLASGDSTDTQYF. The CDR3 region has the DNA TGTGCCAGCAGCCTCCTCGCTAGCGGGGATAGCACAGATACGCAGTATTTT.

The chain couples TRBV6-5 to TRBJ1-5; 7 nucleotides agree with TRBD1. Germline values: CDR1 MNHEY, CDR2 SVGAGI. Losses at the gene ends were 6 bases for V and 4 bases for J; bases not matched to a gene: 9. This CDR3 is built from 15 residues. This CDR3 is CASSQRQGGNQPQHF. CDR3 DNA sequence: TGTGCCAGCAGCCAGCGACAGGGCGGTAATCAGCCCCAGCATTTT.

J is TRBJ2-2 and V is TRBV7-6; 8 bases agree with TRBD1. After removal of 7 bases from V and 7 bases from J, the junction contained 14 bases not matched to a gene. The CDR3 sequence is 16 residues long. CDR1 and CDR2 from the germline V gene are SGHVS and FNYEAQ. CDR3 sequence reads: CASTELGQGAGGELFF. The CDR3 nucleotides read TGTGCCAGCACCGAATTAGGGCAGGGGGCTGGCGGGGAGCTGTTTTTT. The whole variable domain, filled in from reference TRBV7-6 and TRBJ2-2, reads GAGVSQSPRYKVTKRGQDVALRCDPISGHVSLYWYRQALGQGPEFLTYFNYEAQQDKSGLPNDRFSAERPEGSISTLTIQRTEQRDSAMYRCASTELGQGAGGELFFGEGSRLTVL.

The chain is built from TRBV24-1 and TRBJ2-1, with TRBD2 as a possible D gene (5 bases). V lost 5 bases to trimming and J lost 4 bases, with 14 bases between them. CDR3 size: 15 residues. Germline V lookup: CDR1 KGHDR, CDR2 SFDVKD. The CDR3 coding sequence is TGTGCCACCAGTGGGTTCTCCGGACTGTACAATGAGCAGTTCTTC. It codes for CATSGFSGLYNEQFF.

The CDR3 nucleotides read TGTGCCAGCAGCTTAGGCGGGACAGCCTACGAGCAGTACTTC. This codes for CASSLGGTAYEQYF. The rearrangement links TRBV11-2 to TRBJ2-7; a weak D match, TRBD1 (7 bases). The CDR3 is 14 amino acids. The V end lost 1 base, the J end lost 2 bases, and 9 bases lay between the germline ends. In germline, CDR1 is SGHAT, CDR2 FQNNGV.

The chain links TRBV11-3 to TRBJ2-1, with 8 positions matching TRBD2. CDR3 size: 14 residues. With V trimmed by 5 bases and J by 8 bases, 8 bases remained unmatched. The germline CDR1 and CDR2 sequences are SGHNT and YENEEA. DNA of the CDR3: TGTGCCAGCAGCACGGGGGGGTCGCGGGATGAGCAGTTCTTC. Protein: CASSTGGSRDEQFF. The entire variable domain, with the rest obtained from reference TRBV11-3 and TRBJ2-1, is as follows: EAGVVQSPRYKIIEKKQPVAFWCNPISGHNTLYWYLQNLGQGPELLIRYENEEAVDDSQLPKDRFSAERLKGVDSTLKIQPAELGDSAVYLCASSTGGSRDEQFFGPGTRLTVL.

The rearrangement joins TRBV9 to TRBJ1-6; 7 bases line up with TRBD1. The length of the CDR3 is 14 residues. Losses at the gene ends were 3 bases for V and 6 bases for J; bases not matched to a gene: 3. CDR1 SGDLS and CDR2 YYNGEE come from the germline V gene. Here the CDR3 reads CASSARQGNSPLHF. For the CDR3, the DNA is TGTGCCAGCAGCGCGAGACAGGGTAATTCACCCCTCCACTTT.

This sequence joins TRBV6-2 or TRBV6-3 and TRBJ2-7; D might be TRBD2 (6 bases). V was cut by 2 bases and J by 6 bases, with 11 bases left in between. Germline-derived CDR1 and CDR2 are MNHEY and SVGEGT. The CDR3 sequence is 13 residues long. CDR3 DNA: TGTGCCAGCAGTTACGTTGGGGGGTCCGAGCAGTACTTC. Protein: CASSYVGGSEQYF.

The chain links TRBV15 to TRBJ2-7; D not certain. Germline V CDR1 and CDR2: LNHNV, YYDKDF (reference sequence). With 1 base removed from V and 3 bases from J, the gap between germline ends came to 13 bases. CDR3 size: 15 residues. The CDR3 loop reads CATSRGLQAYYEQYF. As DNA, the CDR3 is TGTGCCACCAGCAGAGGTCTCCAGGCGTACTACGAGCAGTACTTC.

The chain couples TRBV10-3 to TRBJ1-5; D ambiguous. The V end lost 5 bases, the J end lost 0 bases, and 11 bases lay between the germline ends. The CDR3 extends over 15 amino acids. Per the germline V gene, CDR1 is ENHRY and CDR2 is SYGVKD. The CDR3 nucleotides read TGTGCCATCAGTCCGGGTTCTGATAGCAATCAGCCCCAGCATTTT. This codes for CAISPGSDSNQPQHF.

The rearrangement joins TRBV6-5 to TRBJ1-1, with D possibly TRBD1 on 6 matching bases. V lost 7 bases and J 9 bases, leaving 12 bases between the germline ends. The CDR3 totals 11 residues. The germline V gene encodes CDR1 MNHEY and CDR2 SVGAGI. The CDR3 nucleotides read TGTGCCAGCACCGACGGACAGAAAGCTTTCTTT. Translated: CASTDGQKAFF.

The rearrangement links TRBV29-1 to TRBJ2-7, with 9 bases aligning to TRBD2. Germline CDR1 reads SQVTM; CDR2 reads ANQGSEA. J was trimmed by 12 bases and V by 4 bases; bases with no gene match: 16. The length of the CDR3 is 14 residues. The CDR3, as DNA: TGCAGCGTTGTAATTAGCGGGAGAGGCAGGGTTTTGTACTTC. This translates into CSVVISGRGRVLYF.

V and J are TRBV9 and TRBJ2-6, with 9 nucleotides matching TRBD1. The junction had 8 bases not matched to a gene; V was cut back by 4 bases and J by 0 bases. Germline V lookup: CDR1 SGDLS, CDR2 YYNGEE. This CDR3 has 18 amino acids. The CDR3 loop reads CASSPAGQGISGANVLTF. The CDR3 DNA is TGTGCCAGCAGCCCCGCGGGACAGGGTATCTCTGGGGCCAACGTCCTGACTTTC.

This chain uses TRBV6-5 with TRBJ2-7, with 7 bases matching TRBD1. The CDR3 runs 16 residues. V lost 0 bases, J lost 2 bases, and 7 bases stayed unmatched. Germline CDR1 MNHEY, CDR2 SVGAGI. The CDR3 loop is CASSYSTGTATYEQYF. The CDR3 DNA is TGTGCCAGCAGTTACTCGACCGGGACAGCCACCTACGAGCAGTACTTC.

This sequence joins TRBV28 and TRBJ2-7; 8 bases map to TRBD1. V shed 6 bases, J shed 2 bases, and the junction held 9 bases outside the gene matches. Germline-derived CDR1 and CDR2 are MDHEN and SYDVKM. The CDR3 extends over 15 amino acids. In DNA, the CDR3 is TGTGCCAGCAGCTCAACCGGGACAGGCCCCTACGAGCAGTACTTC. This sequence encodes CASSSTGTGPYEQYF.

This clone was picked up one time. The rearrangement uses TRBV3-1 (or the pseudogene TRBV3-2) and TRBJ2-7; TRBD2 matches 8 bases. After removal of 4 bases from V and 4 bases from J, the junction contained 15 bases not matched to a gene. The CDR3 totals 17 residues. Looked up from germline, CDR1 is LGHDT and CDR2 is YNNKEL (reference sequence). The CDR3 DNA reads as TGTGCCAGCAGCCTTCGCCCGCCGGGGCTAGCGGGTTACGAGCAGTACTTC. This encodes CASSLRPPGLAGYEQYF.

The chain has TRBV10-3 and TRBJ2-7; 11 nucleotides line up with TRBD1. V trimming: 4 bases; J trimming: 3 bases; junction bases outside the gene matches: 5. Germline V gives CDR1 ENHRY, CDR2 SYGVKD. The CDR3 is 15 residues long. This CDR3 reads CAISGSGQGDYEQYF. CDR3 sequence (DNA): TGTGCCATCAGTGGGTCGGGACAGGGGGACTACGAGCAGTACTTC.

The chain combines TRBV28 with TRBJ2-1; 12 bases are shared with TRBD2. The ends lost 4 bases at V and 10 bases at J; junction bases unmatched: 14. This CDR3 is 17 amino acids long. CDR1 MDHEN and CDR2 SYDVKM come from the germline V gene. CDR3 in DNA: TGTGCCAGCAGTTCCCCCACTGGACTAGCGGGGTATTTAGAGCAGTTCTTC. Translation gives CASSSPTGLAGYLEQFF.

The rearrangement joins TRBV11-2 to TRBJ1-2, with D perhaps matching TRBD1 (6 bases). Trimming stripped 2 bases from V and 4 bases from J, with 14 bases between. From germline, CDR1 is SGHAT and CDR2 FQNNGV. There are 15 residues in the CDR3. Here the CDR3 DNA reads TGTGCCAGCAGCTTACGGGGGGCTGGTTTCTATGGCTACACCTTC. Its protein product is CASSLRGAGFYGYTF.

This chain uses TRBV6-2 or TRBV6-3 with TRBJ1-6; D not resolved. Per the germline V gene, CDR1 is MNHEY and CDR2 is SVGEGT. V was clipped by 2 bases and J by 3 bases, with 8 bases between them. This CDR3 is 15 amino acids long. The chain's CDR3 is CASSYRGVYNSPLHF. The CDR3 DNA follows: TGTGCCAGCAGTTACCGGGGTGTCTATAATTCACCCCTCCACTTT.

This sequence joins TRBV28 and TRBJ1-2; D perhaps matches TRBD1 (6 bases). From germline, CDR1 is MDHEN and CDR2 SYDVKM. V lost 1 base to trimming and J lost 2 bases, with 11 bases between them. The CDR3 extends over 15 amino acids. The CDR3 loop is CASSLYETGNYGYTF. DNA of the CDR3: TGTGCCAGCAGTTTATATGAGACAGGCAACTATGGCTACACCTTC.

In DNA, the CDR3 is TGTGCCACCAGCAGAGCTCTTACTCCGAATTCACCCCTCCACTTT. It translates to CATSRALTPNSPLHF. The chain couples TRBV15 to TRBJ1-6, with unresolved D. The germline V and J ends were trimmed by 1 base and 7 bases, with 11 bases remaining between them. The length of the CDR3 is 15 residues. Per germline, CDR1 LNHNV and CDR2 YYDKDF (reference sequence). The full variable domain, with the rest looked up from reference TRBV15 and TRBJ1-6, is DAMVIQNPRYQVTQFGKPVTLSCSQTLNHNVMYWYQQKSSQAPKLLFHYYDKDFNNEADTPDNFQSRRPNTSFCFLDIRSPGLGDTAMYLCATSRALTPNSPLHFGNGTRLTVT.

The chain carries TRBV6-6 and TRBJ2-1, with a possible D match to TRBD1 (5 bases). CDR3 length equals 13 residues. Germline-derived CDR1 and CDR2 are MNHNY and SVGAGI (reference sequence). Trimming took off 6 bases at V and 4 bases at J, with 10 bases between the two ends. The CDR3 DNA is TGTGCCAGCAGGGAAGACAGTTACAATGAGCAGTTCTTC. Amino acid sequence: CASREDSYNEQFF.

DNA for the CDR3: TGTGCCAGCAGCTCCGAGTTTGATGGCTACACCTTC. Translation: CASSSEFDGYTF. The rearrangement uses TRBV7-9 and TRBJ1-2; D gene unclear. Germline V lookup: CDR1 SEHNR, CDR2 FQNEAQ (reference sequence). This CDR3 is 12 amino acids long. The V and J ends lost 4 bases and 6 bases respectively, with 9 bases between them.

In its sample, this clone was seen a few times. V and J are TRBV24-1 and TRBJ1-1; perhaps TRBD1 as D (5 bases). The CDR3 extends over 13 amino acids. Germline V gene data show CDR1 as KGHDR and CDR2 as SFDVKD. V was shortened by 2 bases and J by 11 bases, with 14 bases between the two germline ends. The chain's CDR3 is CATSDSTSPGAFF. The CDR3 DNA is TGTGCCACCAGTGATTCAACTTCCCCAGGGGCTTTCTTT.

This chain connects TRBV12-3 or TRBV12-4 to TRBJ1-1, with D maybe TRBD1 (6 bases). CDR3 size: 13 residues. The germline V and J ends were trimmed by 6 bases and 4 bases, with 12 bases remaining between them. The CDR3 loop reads CASRQGAGTEAFF. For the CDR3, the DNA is TGTGCCAGCAGACAGGGTGCGGGCACTGAAGCTTTCTTT.

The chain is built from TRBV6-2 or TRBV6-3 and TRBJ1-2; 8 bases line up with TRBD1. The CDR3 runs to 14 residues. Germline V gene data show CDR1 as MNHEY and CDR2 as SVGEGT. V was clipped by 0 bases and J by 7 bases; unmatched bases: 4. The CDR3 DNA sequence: TGTGCCAGCAGTTACTCCCAGGGGGCAGGTGGCTACACCTTC. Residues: CASSYSQGAGGYTF.

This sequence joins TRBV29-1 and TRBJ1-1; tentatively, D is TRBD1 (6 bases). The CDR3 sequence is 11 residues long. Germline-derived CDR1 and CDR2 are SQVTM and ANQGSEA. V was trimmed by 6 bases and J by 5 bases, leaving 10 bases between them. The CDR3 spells CSVRGGTEAFF. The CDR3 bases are TGCAGCGTAAGGGGGGGGACTGAAGCTTTCTTT.

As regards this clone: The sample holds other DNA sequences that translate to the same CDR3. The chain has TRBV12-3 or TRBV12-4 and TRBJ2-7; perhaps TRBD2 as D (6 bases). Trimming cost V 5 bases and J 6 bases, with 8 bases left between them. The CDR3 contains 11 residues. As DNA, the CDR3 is TGTGCCAGCAGTAGGAGGGGCGAGCAGTACTTC. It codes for CASSRRGEQYF.